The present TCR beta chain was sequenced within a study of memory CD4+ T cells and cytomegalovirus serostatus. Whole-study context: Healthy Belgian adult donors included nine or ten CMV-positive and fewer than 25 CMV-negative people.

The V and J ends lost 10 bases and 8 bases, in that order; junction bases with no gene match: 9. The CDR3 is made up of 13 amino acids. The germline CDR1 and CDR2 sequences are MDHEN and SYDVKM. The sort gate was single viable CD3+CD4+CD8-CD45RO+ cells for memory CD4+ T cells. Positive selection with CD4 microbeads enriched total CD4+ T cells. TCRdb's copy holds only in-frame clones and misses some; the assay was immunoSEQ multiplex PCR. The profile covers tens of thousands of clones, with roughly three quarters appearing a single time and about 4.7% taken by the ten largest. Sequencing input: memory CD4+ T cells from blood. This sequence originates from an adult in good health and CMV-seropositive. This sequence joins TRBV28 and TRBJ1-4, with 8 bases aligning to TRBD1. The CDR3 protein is CATFDRGYEKLFF. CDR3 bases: TGTGCCACCTTTGACAGGGGCTACGAAAAACTGTTTTTT.